Shown below are 26 T cell receptor beta chains from a single sample sequenced in a study of PD-1 blockade in mismatch repair-deficient tumors. Documented time point: archival surgical resection tumor tissue. The protocol was immunoSEQ multiplex PCR, while the TCRdb copy is restricted to in-frame clones and leaves out a portion. This table holds about 1,000 clones, around 80% found once. Sequenced here: primary tumor tissue, sampled from a patient treated with pembrolizumab. Receptors were obtained from an adult with mismatch repair-deficient cancer.

The V gene is TRBV6-5, the J gene TRBJ2-7; TRBD2 agrees at 11 bases. There are 14 residues in the CDR3. With V trimmed by 8 bases and J by 4 bases, 7 bases remained unmatched. Germline V gene lookup returns CDR1 MNHEY and CDR2 SVGAGI. The CDR3, as DNA: TGTGCCAGCCACGGGACTAGCGGTGTGTACGAGCAGTACTTC. This codes for CASHGTSGVYEQYF.

Only a few counts were recorded for this clone. This rearrangement joins TRBV9 to TRBJ2-5; the D gene is possibly TRBD1 (11 bases). Trimming stripped 4 bases from V and 3 bases from J, with 31 bases between. The germline gives CDR1 SGDLS, CDR2 YYNGEE. The CDR3 spans 20 residues. Here the CDR3 DNA reads TGTGCCAGCAGCCTAGGACAGGGGGCTTCTAGCGGGAGAAGGAAAGAGACCCAGTACTTC. This sequence encodes CASSLGQGASSGRRKETQYF.

The chain links TRBV5-1 to TRBJ2-1, with D unresolved. Germline V CDR1 and CDR2: SGHRS, YFSETQ. This CDR3 has 13 amino acids. Trimming cost V 0 bases and J 4 bases, with 5 bases left between them. CDR3 protein: CASSLARYNEQFF. The CDR3 nucleotides are TGCGCCAGCAGCTTGGCCCGGTACAATGAGCAGTTCTTC.

The gene calls are TRBV2 and TRBJ2-1; 7 nucleotides agree with TRBD2. CDR1 and CDR2 from the germline V gene are SNHLY and FYNNEI. The CDR3 length is 10 residues. J gave up 15 bases and V 7 bases, and 6 bases lay outside the gene matches. This CDR3 reads CASTGRSLFF. CDR3 in DNA: TGTGCCAGCACCGGGAGGAGTCTGTTCTTC.

The chain joins TRBV7-6 to TRBJ1-3; D uncertain. The V gene lost 5 bases and the J gene lost 0 bases, with 8 bases spanning the gap. The CDR3 covers 14 residues. The germline V gene encodes CDR1 SGHVS and CDR2 FNYEAQ. This CDR3 is CASSQTNSGNTIYF. In DNA, the CDR3 is TGTGCCAGCAGCCAAACAAACTCTGGAAACACCATATATTTT.

The gene calls are TRBV9 and TRBJ2-5; TRBD2 matches at 11 bases. This CDR3 contains 15 residues. From germline, CDR1 is SGDLS and CDR2 YYNGEE. With V trimmed by 0 bases and J by 5 bases, 3 bases remained unmatched. The CDR3 region is CASSVDSGRGETQYF. CDR3 in DNA: TGTGCCAGCAGCGTAGATAGCGGGAGGGGGGAGACCCAGTACTTC.

V gene TRBV27 combines with J gene TRBJ1-1, with a possible D match to TRBD1 (5 bases). The CDR3 is made up of 13 amino acids. Germline loops: CDR1 MNHEY, CDR2 SMNVEV (reference sequence). V was cut by 6 bases and J by 5 bases, with 13 bases left in between. In nucleotides, the CDR3 is TGTGCCAGCAGCCACCGGGAGGGGACTGAAGCTTTCTTT. The encoded protein is CASSHREGTEAFF.

The V and J genes are TRBV7-2 and TRBJ1-2; 7 nucleotides agree with TRBD1. CDR1 and CDR2 (germline): SGHTA, FQGNSA. V shed 5 bases, J shed 0 bases, and the junction held 9 bases outside the gene matches. The CDR3 covers 16 residues. The chain's CDR3 is CASSDWTGLSNYGYTF. The CDR3 region has the DNA TGTGCCAGCAGCGACTGGACAGGACTCTCTAACTATGGCTACACCTTC.

The rearrangement uses TRBV7-9 and TRBJ2-7; TRBD1 matches at 8 bases. This CDR3 region has 16 residues. V trimming: 3 bases; J trimming: 0 bases; junction bases outside the gene matches: 7. CDR1 is SEHNR and CDR2 is FQNEAQ in the germline V gene (reference sequence). CDR3 bases: TGTGCCAGCAGCTTCAACAGGGGGACCCACTCCTACGAGCAGTACTTC. Its translation: CASSFNRGTHSYEQYF.

This clone was recorded a few times. The V gene is TRBV19, the J gene TRBJ1-5; TRBD1 matches at 7 bases. V gave up 6 bases and J gave up 8 bases; unmatched junction bases: 10. The CDR3 length is 14 residues. Germline-derived CDR1 and CDR2 are LNHDA and SQIVND (reference sequence). CDR3 nucleotides: TGTGCCAGTAGAACAGGGGCCGGTTTCGAGCCCCAGCATTTT. This sequence encodes CASRTGAGFEPQHF.

V gene TRBV4-1 combines with J gene TRBJ1-2, with D maybe TRBD1 (5 bases). Per germline, CDR1 MGHRA and CDR2 YSYEKL. Trimming shortened V by 3 bases and J by 6 bases, and 20 bases separated the two germline ends. The CDR3 length is 16 residues. The CDR3 sequence is CASSQAHSEGTDGYTF. The DNA for the CDR3 is TGCGCCAGCAGCCAGGCCCACAGTGAAGGGACGGATGGCTACACCTTC.

This clone was counted a few times. This CDR3 is CASRAGAGISYEQYF. The CDR3 region has the DNA TGTGCCAGCAGGGCCGGGGCGGGGATCTCCTACGAGCAGTACTTC. The chain couples TRBV6-1 to TRBJ2-7, with D maybe TRBD2 (6 bases). Trimming removed 6 bases at V and 0 bases at J, with 15 bases between. This CDR3 contains 15 residues. The germline gives CDR1 MNHNS, CDR2 SASEGT.

The chain combines TRBV11-2 with TRBJ1-1; D remains unclear. V was trimmed by 4 bases and J by 1 base, leaving 7 bases between them. Germline CDR1 SGHAT, CDR2 FQNNGV. The CDR3 runs to 13 residues. In DNA form, the CDR3 reads TGTGCCAGCAGCTCGGGGAGGAACACTGAAGCTTTCTTT. The encoded protein is CASSSGRNTEAFF.

This clone came up once. The chain employs TRBV19 and TRBJ2-1, with 9 bases matching TRBD2. The germline V gene encodes CDR1 LNHDA and CDR2 SQIVND (reference sequence). Trimming removed 3 bases from V and 3 bases from J; junction bases left unmatched: 0. CDR3 length equals 14 residues. CDR3: CASSISGSYNEQFF. The CDR3 DNA is TGTGCCAGTAGTATTAGCGGGAGCTACAATGAGCAGTTCTTC.

J is TRBJ2-7 and V is TRBV5-1; D perhaps matches TRBD1 (6 bases). This CDR3 region has 14 residues. Per the germline V gene, CDR1 is SGHRS and CDR2 is YFSETQ. Trimming cost V 4 bases and J 1 base, with 12 bases left between them. The CDR3 sequence is CASSPWTASYEQYF. Here the CDR3 DNA reads TGCGCCAGCAGCCCGTGGACAGCATCCTACGAGCAGTACTTC. The full variable domain, rest sourced from reference TRBV5-1 and TRBJ2-7, is KAGVTQTPRYLIKTRGQQVTLSCSPISGHRSVSWYQQTPGQGLQFLFEYFSETQRNKGNFPGRFSGRQFSNSRSEMNVSTLELGDSALYLCASSPWTASYEQYFGPGTRLTVT.

The count of this clone is one. The rearrangement joins TRBV5-6 to TRBJ2-1; 7 nucleotides align to TRBD2. Germline V lookup: CDR1 SGHDT, CDR2 YYEEEE. The length of the CDR3 is 18 residues. Losses at the gene ends were 4 bases for V and 1 base for J; bases not matched to a gene: 14. DNA of the CDR3: TGTGCCAGCAGCGTTGGGGGGAGGGGCCGGCTATCCTACAATGAGCAGTTCTTC. Amino acids: CASSVGGRGRLSYNEQFF. Full variable domain (missing parts from reference TRBV5-6 and TRBJ2-1): DAGVTQSPTHLIKTRGQQVTLRCSPKSGHDTVSWYQQALGQGPQFIFQYYEEEERQRGNFPDRFSGHQFPNYSSELNVNALLLGDSALYLCASSVGGRGRLSYNEQFFGPGTRLTVL.

This clone has a handful of counts. This sequence joins TRBV7-9 and TRBJ2-3; 7 positions agree with TRBD2. The germline V gene has CDR1 SEHNR and CDR2 FQNEAQ (reference sequence). Trimming cost V 2 bases and J 0 bases; bases outside gene matches: 5. The CDR3 consists of 16 residues. CDR3 nucleotide sequence: TGTGCCAGCAGCTTACTAGCGGTCGTTAGCACAGATACGCAGTATTTT. Translation gives CASSLLAVVSTDTQYF.

With regard to this clone: Since a much larger clone is just one base distant, this may be a read error. At the DNA level, this CDR3 is encoded by other sequences in the same sample as well. This chain connects TRBV13 to TRBJ1-1, with D tentatively TRBD1 (5 bases). V was shortened by 6 bases and J by 4 bases, with 9 bases between the two germline ends. The length of the CDR3 is 12 residues. Germline CDR1 is PRHDT and CDR2 is FYEKMQ (reference sequence). The DNA for the CDR3 is TGTGCCAGCAGTTTGGGGCTCACTGAAGCTTTCTTT. It specifies CASSLGLTEAFF.

V is TRBV18 and J is TRBJ1-2; tentatively, D is TRBD1 (6 bases). The CDR3 extends over 16 amino acids. Trimming took 2 bases from V and 4 from J, leaving 17 bases between them. CDR1 and CDR2 from the germline V gene are KGHSH and LQKENI. CDR3 amino acids: CASSPSSGGHGYGYTF. The CDR3 DNA is TGTGCCAGCTCACCATCTTCCGGGGGGCACGGCTATGGCTACACCTTC.

The rearrangement links TRBV18 to TRBJ1-1; tentative D call: TRBD1 (6 bases). V was clipped by 1 base and J by 0 bases, with 12 bases between them. The germline V gene encodes CDR1 KGHSH and CDR2 LQKENI. The CDR3 contains 16 residues. The CDR3 protein is CASSPLGTPMNTEAFF. The CDR3 bases are TGTGCCAGCTCACCACTCGGGACACCAATGAACACTGAAGCTTTCTTT.

The rearrangement joins TRBV6-5 to TRBJ1-4, with D perhaps matching TRBD1 (5 bases). The CDR3 is made up of 12 amino acids. CDR1 and CDR2 (germline): MNHEY, SVGAGI. V lost 4 bases and J 13 bases, leaving 13 bases between the germline ends. The CDR3: CASSSRDQRLFF. CDR3 nucleotide sequence: TGTGCCAGCAGTTCCCGGGACCAAAGACTGTTTTTT.

The chain employs TRBV6-5 and TRBJ2-6; D remains unclear. Germline CDR1 MNHEY, CDR2 SVGAGI. The CDR3 loop spans 13 amino acids. Between the trimmed V and J ends, which lost 8 bases and 1 base, there was a span of 6 bases. CDR3 nucleotides: TGTGCCAGCTGCGCATCTGGGGCCAACGTCCTGACTTTC. It specifies CASCASGANVLTF.

The genes are TRBV5-8 and TRBJ1-3, with a weak D call TRBD1 (6 bases). V was cut by 4 bases and J by 0 bases, with 8 bases left in between. The CDR3 has 14 amino acids. Germline V gene lookup returns CDR1 SGHTS and CDR2 YDEGEE. In nucleotides, the CDR3 is TGTGCCAGCAGCCAGACAGGCTCTGGAAACACCATATATTTT. It encodes CASSQTGSGNTIYF.

J is TRBJ2-5 and V is TRBV5-5, with D tentatively TRBD2 (6 bases). This CDR3 region has 12 residues. Trimming stripped 4 bases from V and 6 bases from J, with 10 bases between. Per the germline V gene, CDR1 is SGHKS and CDR2 is YYEKEE (reference sequence). CDR3 sequence (DNA): TGTGCCAGCAGCCCCGGGGGTCAGACCCAGTACTTC. Encoded protein: CASSPGGQTQYF.

This chain connects TRBV5-1 to TRBJ1-1, with D tentatively TRBD1 (6 bases). The CDR3 totals 13 residues. V shed 0 bases and J shed 8 bases, with 11 bases lying between them. In germline, CDR1 is SGHRS, CDR2 YFSETQ. The CDR3 protein is CASSLELGGEAFF. Here the CDR3 DNA reads TGCGCCAGCAGCTTGGAGCTAGGGGGAGAAGCTTTCTTT.

This clone was counted only a few times. The chain couples TRBV4-1 to TRBJ1-5; no clear D gene. V lost 0 bases and J 6 bases, leaving 6 bases between the germline ends. The CDR3 consists of 13 residues. CDR1 MGHRA and CDR2 YSYEKL come from the germline V gene. The CDR3 nucleotides read TGCGCCAGCAGCCAAGATGCAGCTCAGCCCCAGCATTTT. This codes for CASSQDAAQPQHF.